What follows is one T cell receptor beta chain and its context. The target antigen is unknown. Profiles of TCR beta VDJ and CDR3 were generated from a genomic DNA template. TCRdb reprocessed the reads via MiXCR and lists one record per CDR3 protein. The sample carries roughly 500,000 distinct CDR3 sequences, around 33% recorded once. The record originates from a study of CD8+CD57+ T cells in acquired aplastic anemia. As for the study in general: Sorted CD4+ and CD8+ cells gave an average of around 3 ug of DNA. Notes on the study in general: No significant patient-versus-control difference appeared in CD8+ Simpson's diversity. Patients and controls shared twenty-nine CD8+ CDR3 sequences, which appeared highly expressed in patients and within their immunodominant clones.

V was trimmed by 4 bases and J by 2 bases, leaving 14 bases between them. From germline, CDR1 is SGHDT and CDR2 YYEEEE. The CDR3 has 15 amino acids. Sequencing was done on patients that had shown CD8+CD57+ cell expansion by flow cytometry. The receptor was isolated from a human donor with aplastic anemia. The specimen sequenced was sorted CD4+, CD8+, or CD8+CD57+ T cells (not recorded which) from PBMCs. The chain carries TRBV5-6 and TRBJ2-3, with D hard to call. CDR3 amino acids: CASSKRIRYTDTQYF. DNA of the CDR3: TGTGCCAGCAGCAAACGAATAAGGTACACAGATACGCAGTATTTT.